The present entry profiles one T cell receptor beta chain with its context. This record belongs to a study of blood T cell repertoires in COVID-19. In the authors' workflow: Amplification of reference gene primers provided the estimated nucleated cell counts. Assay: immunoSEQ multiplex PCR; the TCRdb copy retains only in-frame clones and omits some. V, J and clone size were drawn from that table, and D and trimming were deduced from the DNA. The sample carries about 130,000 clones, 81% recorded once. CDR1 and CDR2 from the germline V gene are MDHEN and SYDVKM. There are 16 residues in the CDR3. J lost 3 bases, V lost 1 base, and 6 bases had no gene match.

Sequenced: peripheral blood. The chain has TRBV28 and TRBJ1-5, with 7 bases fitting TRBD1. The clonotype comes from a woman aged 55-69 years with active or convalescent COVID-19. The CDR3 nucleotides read TGTGCCAGCAGTTTATACGAGGGGGCGGACAATCAGCCCCAGCATTTT. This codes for CASSLYEGADNQPQHF.